This T cell receptor beta chain derives from a study of shared clonotypes between healthy human individuals. Study conclusions and caveats: Across a handful of donors, naive CD4 shared roughly 5%, naive CD8 about 3.2%, memory CD4 more than 2%, memory CD8 around 0.36%. Larger estimated richness was generally seen in naive subsets than in memory subsets. Generation probability values for non-shared clonotypes were lower than those for clonotypes shared by all four donors.

Libraries were prepared by immunoSEQ multiplex PCR; TCRdb keeps only in-frame clonotypes and omits some of them. Of 2 million to 2.5 million clones in the sample, roughly 91% were seen once. In the naive CD8 group, cells lacked CD45RO and were positively selected for CCR7, so terminally differentiated effector memory CD45RA+ cells were left out. In regard to this clone: Its antigen is as yet unknown.

CDR3 size: 17 residues. Germline trimming cut 1 base from V and 0 bases from J; bases unmatched to any gene: 5. From germline, CDR1 is MGHRA and CDR2 YSYEKL. The rearrangement links TRBV4-1 to TRBJ1-3, with 8 positions matching TRBD1. The clonotype originates from a man younger than 30 in good health. Some clones in this sample may be carry-over from other donors' samples. The sample consisted of naive CD8+ T cells from PBMCs. As DNA, the CDR3 is TGCGCCAGCAGCCAAGTTCTTCAGGGGGCCTCTGGAAACACCATATATTTT. Translating it yields CASSQVLQGASGNTIYF.